The rows below give T cell receptor beta chains drawn from one sample of a study of OX40 agonist ivuxolimab in advanced cancers. Assay used: immunoSEQ multiplex PCR; TCRdb lists only in-frame clones, some missing. Of approximately 61,000 clones listed, 65% to 85% are singletons. The sequencing used CD4+ or CD8+ T cells sorted from blood, collected in a trial of the OX40 agonist ivuxolimab. These receptor sequences come from an adult with an advanced solid tumor such as melanoma, head and neck, liver or kidney cancer. Each CDR3 is given with its conserved first and last residue. Fields, in order: V gene, J gene, CDR3 protein.

TRBV5-1	TRBJ2-3	CASSGGQMHRDTQYF
TRBV9	TRBJ2-1	CASSVGVVGGSTYNEQFF
TRBV5-1	TRBJ2-3	CASSLVPEGPDTQYF
TRBV19	TRBJ2-3	CASSSLQGATDTQYF
TRBV11-1	TRBJ2-6	CASSPGPNSGANVLTF
TRBV30	TRBJ1-2	CAWSGWEGIGGYTF
TRBV15	TRBJ2-2	CATSRGLAGLLTGELFF
TRBV6-5	TRBJ1-6	CASSYTGTGGNSPLHF
TRBV7-2	NA	CASLEGGIYNEQFF
TRBV7-9	TRBJ1-2	CASSLGTGKINGYTF
TRBV11-3	TRBJ1-4	CASSSGGLGGSNEKLFF
TRBV4-1	TRBJ1-1	CASSQDWFMATTRNTEAFF
TRBV18	TRBJ1-1	CASTSRVNRNTEAFF
TRBV5-1	TRBJ2-1	CASSLVDEQFF
TRBV7-3	TRBJ2-3	CASSLASTDTQYF
TRBV23-1	TRBJ1-1	CASSQSDVNTEAFF
TRBV29-1	TRBJ2-3	CSGSTNTDTQYF
TRBV19	TRBJ1-2	CASSRDTNYGYAF
TRBV11-3	TRBJ1-1	CASSLQGRNTEAFF
TRBV23-1	TRBJ2-1	CASSPPDRGRDEQFF
TRBV29-1	TRBJ2-7	CSTQQGQAFYEQYF
TRBV9	TRBJ2-2	CASSARLGESGTGELFF
TRBV5-6	TRBJ1-5	CASSFVDQPQHF
TRBV9	TRBJ1-1	CASSSRRGNTEAFF
TRBV2	TRBJ2-1	CASTPSGGYNEQFF
TRBV5-1	TRBJ1-2	CASSQTGTSHGYTF
TRBV7-3	TRBJ1-2	CASSLSPDGGYTF
TRBV4-2	TRBJ1-2	CASSQGDGQGNYGYTF
TRBV18	TRBJ1-3	CASSVAGGVGNTIYF
TRBV11-2	TRBJ2-6	CASSLALAGSGANVLTF
TRBV5-5	TRBJ2-3	CASSYDGTSSTDTQYF
TRBV23-1	TRBJ1-5	CASSQEGNNQPQHF
TRBV29-1	TRBJ2-1	CSVEGLAGTYNEQFF
TRBV6-6	TRBJ1-2	CASSYDRHYGYTF
TRBV5-4	TRBJ1-3	CASSSDRQGRGITIYF
TRBV18	TRBJ2-3	CASSPVGEVSTDTQYF
TRBV6-5	TRBJ2-1	CASSVIMAGNNEQFF
TRBV30	TRBJ2-3	CAWSIAGGRNTQYF
TRBV6-1	TRBJ2-5	CASSEAKSSGSQETQYF
TRBV9	TRBJ2-5	CASSPSGTYETQYF
TRBV5-6	TRBJ2-1	CASFDRLVYNEQFF
TRBV19	TRBJ2-1	CASGQDSYNEQFF
TRBV7-8	TRBJ1-1	CASSLTVTEAFF
TRBV30	TRBJ1-4	CAWSLSRGRGEKLFF
TRBV4-1	TRBJ2-3	CASSQAPGLSDTQYF
TRBV9	TRBJ2-3	CASSVGSSGRITDTQYF
TRBV4-2	TRBJ2-3	CASSQVPSGSVTDTQYF
TRBV28	TRBJ2-5	CASSLGASGDQETQYF
TRBV7-9	TRBJ2-1	CASSLPSSYNEQFF
TRBV9	TRBJ2-1	CASSLGLAGFPVRKVEQFF
TRBV5-8	TRBJ2-3	CASSRGTSGTDTQYF
TRBV13	TRBJ2-1	CASREANYNEQFF
TRBV11-1	TRBJ2-2	CASSFRGQAGELFF